The next 29 T cell receptor beta chains were all read from a single sample in a study of blood T cell repertoires in COVID-19. The method was immunoSEQ multiplex PCR; TCRdb's version includes in-frame clones alone and lacks a portion of them. The profile shows about 250,000 clones, approximately 79% of them singletons. What was sequenced was peripheral blood. The origin of the receptors is a woman between 40 and 50 years old with active or convalescent COVID-19.

The chain uses TRBV2 and TRBJ2-7; D might be TRBD1 (6 bases). The V and J ends lost 2 bases and 2 bases respectively, with 13 bases between them. This CDR3 contains 15 residues. Germline V gives CDR1 SNHLY, CDR2 FYNNEI. CDR3 in DNA: TGTGCCAGCAGTGAACAGGGGAAGGCAACCTACGAGCAGTACTTC. Protein product: CASSEQGKATYEQYF.

The chain uses TRBV28 and TRBJ2-5; a possible D gene is TRBD1 (6 bases). This CDR3 region has 14 residues. Trimming took 5 bases from V and 1 from J, leaving 11 bases between them. Germline CDR1 and CDR2: MDHEN and SYDVKM. The CDR3 sequence is CASSLGRGQETQYF. The CDR3 DNA sequence: TGTGCCAGCAGTCTAGGCAGGGGCCAAGAGACCCAGTACTTC.

The chain employs TRBV2 and TRBJ2-7; the match to TRBD1 covers 7 bases. Germline V lookup: CDR1 SNHLY, CDR2 FYNNEI. This CDR3 contains 12 residues. The J segment lost 6 bases and the V segment lost 5 bases, leaving 4 bases of the junction unmatched. CDR3: CASSTGESEQYV. The CDR3 region has the DNA TGTGCCAGCAGTACAGGGGAAAGCGAGCAGTACGTC.

The chain is built from TRBV28 and TRBJ1-1, with D uncertain. Between the trimmed V and J ends, which lost 7 bases and 1 base, there was a span of 7 bases. The CDR3 sequence is 12 residues long. In germline, CDR1 is MDHEN, CDR2 SYDVKM. The CDR3 DNA follows: TGTGCCAGCATAACAGCGAACACTGAAGCTTTCTTT. It translates to CASITANTEAFF.

The chain uses TRBV2 and TRBJ1-6; no clear D gene. The V gene's germline CDR1 is SNHLY and CDR2 FYNNEI. Trimming removed 2 bases from V and 9 bases from J, with 11 bases in between. The CDR3 sequence is 14 residues long. This chain's CDR3 is CASSESGVGSPLHF. As DNA, the CDR3 is TGTGCCAGCAGTGAAAGCGGGGTTGGTTCACCCCTCCACTTT.

The chain combines TRBV6-1 with TRBJ1-6, with unresolved D. The germline V gene has CDR1 MNHNS and CDR2 SASEGT. The CDR3 runs to 14 residues. The V and J ends lost 1 base and 9 bases respectively, with 10 bases between them. CDR3 sequence (DNA): TGTGCCAGCAGTGAAGGAGGAGACGTTTCACCCCTCCACTTT. This codes for CASSEGGDVSPLHF.

The rearrangement links TRBV3-1 (or the pseudogene TRBV3-2) to TRBJ1-2, with 7 bases aligning to TRBD1. This CDR3 is built from 12 residues. Germline CDR1 is LGHDT and CDR2 is YNNKEL (reference sequence). Losses at the gene ends were 4 bases for V and 10 bases for J; bases not matched to a gene: 6. The CDR3 loop reads CASSRDRSDYTF. CDR3 sequence (DNA): TGTGCCAGCAGCCGGGACAGATCGGACTACACCTTC.

The rearrangement uses TRBV4-1 and TRBJ1-1; D uncertain. The CDR3 length is 16 residues. V was shortened by 4 bases and J by 4 bases, with 19 bases between the two germline ends. Germline values: CDR1 MGHRA, CDR2 YSYEKL. The CDR3 nucleotides are TGCGCCAGCAGCCCCACCTCTCGGTTAGAGGGCACTGAAGCTTTCTTT. Its translation: CASSPTSRLEGTEAFF.

This clone was counted between two and nine times. V gene TRBV19 combines with J gene TRBJ1-5; 7 bases align to TRBD1. V was pared by 1 base and J by 4 bases, with 4 bases of the junction left unmatched. This CDR3 is 15 amino acids long. Germline CDR1 is LNHDA and CDR2 is SQIVND (reference sequence). CDR3 sequence reads: CASSIAAGGNQPQHF. The CDR3, as DNA: TGTGCCAGTAGTATAGCGGCAGGGGGAAATCAGCCCCAGCATTTT.

The J gene is TRBJ2-5, the V gene TRBV6-1, with 11 bases aligning to TRBD2. The CDR3 has 16 amino acids. V shed 4 bases and J 4 bases; nucleotides not matched to a gene: 8. Germline assignment: CDR1 MNHNS and CDR2 SASEGT. This chain's CDR3 is CASSGPTSGGPETQYF. CDR3 DNA sequence: TGTGCCAGCAGTGGACCAACTAGCGGGGGCCCAGAGACCCAGTACTTC.

The rearrangement joins TRBV5-1 to TRBJ2-5, with 11 bases identical to TRBD2. Germline V lookup: CDR1 SGHRS, CDR2 YFSETQ. V gave up 4 bases and J gave up 4 bases; unmatched junction bases: 9. This CDR3 has 16 residues. CDR3 coding DNA: TGCGCCAGCAGCCCCGAGGCGACTAGCGGGGCAGAGACCCAGTACTTC. This gives the protein CASSPEATSGAETQYF.

The chain uses TRBV5-1 and TRBJ1-6; D unclear. CDR1 is SGHRS and CDR2 is YFSETQ in the germline V gene. V was trimmed by 0 bases and J by 9 bases, leaving 19 bases between them. This CDR3 is built from 17 residues. CDR3 region: CASSLAGVNKATSPLHF. CDR3 in DNA: TGCGCCAGCAGCTTGGCCGGGGTGAATAAGGCTACTTCACCCCTCCACTTT.

The chain couples TRBV9 to TRBJ2-2; 7 positions match TRBD1. Germline V gene lookup returns CDR1 SGDLS and CDR2 YYNGEE. V was clipped by 4 bases and J by 3 bases; unmatched bases: 6. The CDR3 contains 15 residues. The CDR3: CASSSGTADTGELFF. CDR3 bases: TGTGCCAGCAGCTCCGGGACAGCTGACACCGGGGAGCTGTTTTTT. The full variable domain, completed using reference TRBV9 and TRBJ2-2, is DSGVTQTPKHLITATGQRVTLRCSPRSGDLSVYWYQQSLDQGLQFLIQYYNGEERAKGNILERFSAQQFPDLHSELNLSSLELGDSALYFCASSSGTADTGELFFGEGSRLTVL.

The rearrangement uses TRBV5-1 and TRBJ2-2; 11 bases are a match to TRBD2. The CDR3 loop spans 20 amino acids. Germline V gene data show CDR1 as SGHRS and CDR2 as YFSETQ. V was pared by 4 bases and J by 7 bases, with 21 bases of the junction left unmatched. The CDR3 reads CASSPRASGGLRPGGGELFF. In DNA, the CDR3 is TGCGCCAGCAGCCCCCGGGCTAGCGGGGGGCTCCGGCCTGGTGGCGGGGAGCTGTTTTTT.

This clone has a handful of counts. The J gene is TRBJ2-3, the V gene TRBV10-1; the D is unclear. V shed 4 bases and J shed 3 bases, with 11 bases lying between them. The CDR3 has 14 amino acids. Germline CDR1 WNHNN, CDR2 SYGVQD (reference sequence). In nucleotides, the CDR3 is TGCGCCAGCAGTGTCAGTTTTCCAACAGATACGCAGTATTTT. Translating it yields CASSVSFPTDTQYF.

The chain uses TRBV3-1 (or the pseudogene TRBV3-2) and TRBJ2-3; 7 bases are a match to TRBD2. The CDR3 covers 16 residues. CDR1 is LGHDT and CDR2 is YNNKEL in the germline V gene (reference sequence). V lost 4 bases and J lost 2; bases outside the gene matches: 9. The CDR3 DNA follows: TGTGCCAGCAGCCCGACGAGCGGGGAGATCACAGATACGCAGTATTTT. Its protein is CASSPTSGEITDTQYF.

V and J are TRBV7-9 and TRBJ2-3; D uncertain. Per the germline V gene, CDR1 is SEHNR and CDR2 is FQNEAQ (reference sequence). Trimming took off 1 base at V and 2 bases at J, with 10 bases between the two ends. CDR3 length: 15 amino acids. DNA for the CDR3: TGTGCCAGCAGCTTAGGAAGCTCCCTCACAGATACGCAGTATTTT. Residues: CASSLGSSLTDTQYF.

This clone was seen just once. CDR3 amino acids: CAFQAGLQDTQYF. The CDR3 DNA reads TGTGCCTTCCAGGCGGGGCTGCAAGATACGCAGTATTTT. J is TRBJ2-3 and V is TRBV30, with a weak D call TRBD2 (6 bases). The CDR3 has 13 residues. V dropped 7 bases and J dropped 5 bases, with 16 bases sitting between them. Per the germline V gene, CDR1 is GTSNPN and CDR2 is SVGIG (reference sequence).

The chain combines TRBV11-3 with TRBJ2-2; a possible D gene is TRBD2 (7 bases). The CDR3 covers 15 residues. V was cut by 2 bases and J by 4 bases, with 11 bases left in between. The germline gives CDR1 SGHNT, CDR2 YENEEA. The DNA of the CDR3 is TGTGCCAGCAGCTTAACGGGGGGCATCACCGGGGAGCTGTTTTTT. Protein sequence: CASSLTGGITGELFF.

This clone was counted ten times or more. This chain joins TRBV6-1 and TRBJ2-1, with D tentatively TRBD1 (5 bases). Germline V gene lookup returns CDR1 MNHNS and CDR2 SASEGT. Trimming stripped 2 bases from V and 5 bases from J, with 13 bases between. The CDR3 extends over 15 amino acids. The CDR3 coding sequence is TGTGCCAGCAGTGAATACAGGAAGAAGGACAATGAGCAGTTCTTC. Its translation: CASSEYRKKDNEQFF.

The V call is TRBV5-1, the J call TRBJ2-3; the match to TRBD1 covers 9 bases. Germline trimming cut 4 bases from V and 0 bases from J; bases unmatched to any gene: 9. CDR3 length: 17 residues. Looked up from germline, CDR1 is SGHRS and CDR2 is YFSETQ. The CDR3, as DNA: TGCGCCAGCAGCCGAGGGGACAGGGACCTTAGCACAGATACGCAGTATTTT. Translated, it gives CASSRGDRDLSTDTQYF.

This chain links TRBV9 with TRBJ2-3, with TRBD2 identical over 9 bases. From germline, CDR1 is SGDLS and CDR2 YYNGEE. J was trimmed by 0 bases and V by 0 bases; bases with no gene match: 8. This CDR3 comprises 18 residues. CDR3 amino acids: CASSVVAGEDSSTDTQYF. CDR3 nucleotide sequence: TGTGCCAGCAGCGTAGTAGCGGGAGAAGACTCTAGCACAGATACGCAGTATTTT.

This clone was counted once. This chain joins TRBV14 and TRBJ2-5; D remains ambiguous. Trimming removed 1 base from V and 2 bases from J, with 8 bases in between. The CDR3 loop spans 14 amino acids. The V gene's germline CDR1 is SGHDN and CDR2 FVKESK. This chain's CDR3 is CASSQVYGQETQYF. The CDR3 DNA is TGTGCCAGCAGCCAAGTTTACGGGCAAGAGACCCAGTACTTC.

The CDR3, as DNA: TGTGCCAGTAGCCACACGGACATGGAATCACCCCTCCACTTT. Translated, it gives CASSHTDMESPLHF. The chain couples TRBV19 to TRBJ1-6, with a possible D match to TRBD1 (5 bases). Deletions cut 6 bases from V and 10 bases from J, with 16 bases between. Germline V gives CDR1 LNHDA, CDR2 SQIVND (reference sequence). The CDR3 runs 14 residues.

The chain couples TRBV7-2 to TRBJ1-2; the D is unclear. Looked up from germline, CDR1 is SGHTA and CDR2 is FQGNSA. The germline V and J ends were trimmed by 5 bases and 6 bases, with 10 bases remaining between them. This CDR3 comprises 12 residues. In DNA, the CDR3 is TGTGCCAGCAGCCCTACAGCCCATGGCTACACCTTC. It codes for CASSPTAHGYTF.

This clone was detected many times. The chain carries TRBV7-2 and TRBJ1-3; 7 bases are a match to TRBD1. The germline V gene encodes CDR1 SGHTA and CDR2 FQGNSA. The CDR3 is 19 residues long. V gave up 1 base and J gave up 3 bases; unmatched junction bases: 15. The CDR3 nucleotides are TGTGCCAGCAGCTTAGGATTCCTTTTAGGGACAGAATTTGGAAACACCATATATTTT. Translated, it gives CASSLGFLLGTEFGNTIYF.

On this clone itself: This sample also contains other DNA sequences that code for the same CDR3. The rearrangement links TRBV3-1 (or the pseudogene TRBV3-2) to TRBJ1-4, with D possibly matching TRBD1 (6 bases). Trimming cost V 4 bases and J 7 bases, with 10 bases left between them. This CDR3 is 13 amino acids long. Germline values: CDR1 LGHDT, CDR2 YNNKEL (reference sequence). Here the CDR3 reads CASSLRGGEKLFF. The CDR3 nucleotides are TGTGCCAGCAGCCTTAGGGGGGGTGAAAAACTGTTTTTT.

This chain connects TRBV27 to TRBJ1-5; D remains ambiguous. CDR1 and CDR2 from the germline V gene are MNHEY and SMNVEV (reference sequence). V was trimmed by 5 bases and J by 0 bases, leaving 2 bases between them. There are 12 residues in the CDR3. CDR3 in DNA: TGTGCCAGCAGTCATAGCAATCAGCCCCAGCATTTT. Protein product: CASSHSNQPQHF.

This chain uses TRBV2 with TRBJ2-1, with 10 positions matching TRBD2. Germline CDR1 is SNHLY and CDR2 is FYNNEI. The V segment lost 6 bases and the J segment 6 bases; nucleotides outside the gene matches: 8. This CDR3 is built from 15 residues. The CDR3 nucleotides are TGTGCCAGCAGAGGGACGAGCGGGGGGGGCAATGAGCAGTTCTTC. Translation: CASRGTSGGGNEQFF.